These T cell receptor beta chains were read from a single sample in a study of early T cells in non-severe SARS-CoV-2 infection. TCRdb used MiXCR to reprocess the 5' RACE reads, holding one entry per CDR3 protein. Of fewer than 35,000 distinct CDR3 sequences in the sample, 9% were seen once. The sample consisted of whole blood. Receptors were obtained from an adult who was a healthcare worker with PCR-confirmed SARS-CoV-2 infection or an uninfected control (not recorded which). Both conserved end residues are part of each CDR3. Fields, in order: clone size, D gene, J gene, V gene, CDR3 DNA, CDR3 protein. A D gene is named only where the DNA matches it firmly. The size of a clone is reported for some rows only, either as once, few or many, or as a class for expanded clones.

- - TRBJ2-2 TRBV11-3 TGTGCCAGCAGCTTACGTGGCGATGGCGGGGAGCTGTTTTTT CASSLRGDGGELFF
many TRBD1 TRBJ2-6 TRBV24-1 TGTGCCACCAGTGACTCCCCGCAAAAGGGGGCGCAGCGCTCTGGGGCCAACGTCCTGACTTTC CATSDSPQKGAQRSGANVLTF
many - TRBJ2-5 TRBV7-7 TGTGCCAGCAGCTCCGACTATAGCGGGACCCAGTACTTC CASSSDYSGTQYF
many - TRBJ1-4 TRBV30 TGTGCCTGGCAGACAGCTCATAATGAAAAACTGTTTTTT CAWQTAHNEKLFF
many - TRBJ1-6 TRBV20-1 TGCAGTGCTAGATCTCCCACTGACAGAAAAGAATCACCCCTCCACTTT CSARSPTDRKESPLHF
many - TRBJ1-3 TRBV6-6 TGTGCCAGCAGAACTTTTGCCGCCTCTGGAAACACCATATATTTT CASRTFAASGNTIYF
- - TRBJ1-5 TRBV29-1 TGCAGCGTTGTTGAGGTAGGGTATAGCAATCAGCCCCAGCATTTT CSVVEVGYSNQPQHF
few - TRBJ2-7 TRBV12-3/TRBV12-4 TGTGCCAGCAGTTTCGGGCCGAGGGAGCAGTACTTC CASSFGPREQYF
many - TRBJ1-1 TRBV10-1 TGCGCCAGCAGTTGGACGGAGAACACTGAAGCTTTCTTT CASSWTENTEAFF
many - TRBJ2-2 TRBV5-4 TGTGCCAGCAGCTTGGAGCTGCGTCCCACCGGGGAGCTGTTTTTT CASSLELRPTGELFF
many - TRBJ2-5 TRBV6-5 TGTGCCAGCAGTTACTCCAGGGCCAAAGAGACCCAGTACTTC CASSYSRAKETQYF
- - TRBJ2-5 TRBV7-9 TGTGCCAGCAGCTTAGAACTAGAGGAGACCCAGTACTTC CASSLELEETQYF
many - TRBJ1-5 TRBV19 TGTGCCAGTAGTATAGCCCAGGGCATTCAGCCCCAGCATTTT CASSIAQGIQPQHF
once - TRBJ2-3 TRBV7-2 TGTGCCAGCAGCCTAAACCGGGATACGCAGTATTTT CASSLNRDTQYF
- TRBD1 TRBJ2-7 TRBV7-2 TGTGCCAGCAGCTTATTCCACGTAGGAGACAGGGGTGTGGGGTTTTCCTACGAGCAGTACTTC CASSLFHVGDRGVGFSYEQYF
many - TRBJ2-2 TRBV15 TGTGCCACCAGCAGCTATTGGACAAGGACCAGCACCGGGGAGCTGTTTTTT CATSSYWTRTSTGELFF
many - TRBJ2-2 TRBV25-1 TGTGCCAGCAGTGACAAAGTTGGCACCGGGGAGCTGTTTTTT CASSDKVGTGELFF
many TRBD1 TRBJ1-2 TRBV2 TGTGCCAGCAGTGAACAAGGGACAGTTATCTATGGCTACACCTTC CASSEQGTVIYGYTF
- - TRBJ2-2 TRBV18 TGTGCCAGCTCAGCCTCCCTGCCCCCGGTCGGGGAGCTGTTTTTT CASSASLPPVGELFF
many - TRBJ1-6 TRBV20-1 TGCAGTGCTAGAGGGAGCGCCAGTAATAATTCACCCCTCCACTTT CSARGSASNNSPLHF
few - TRBJ2-5 TRBV6-2/TRBV6-3 TGTGCCAGCAAATCGGGGCAGGGTGAGGAGACCCAGTACTTC CASKSGQGEETQYF
many - TRBJ2-7 TRBV9 TGTGCCAGCAGCGTAGGGGTCAGCTCCTACGAGCAGTACTTC CASSVGVSSYEQYF
few - TRBJ1-5 TRBV7-9 TGTGCCAGCAGCTATGGGGCTGGCAATCAGCCCCAGCATTTT CASSYGAGNQPQHF
few - TRBJ2-3 TRBV11-2 TGTGCCAGCAGCTTAACCCGGGTAAGGCCAGATACGCAGTATTTT CASSLTRVRPDTQYF